This T cell receptor beta chain originates from a study of control samples from healthy donors and cancer patients. The protocol was immunoSEQ multiplex PCR, while the TCRdb copy is restricted to in-frame clones and leaves out a portion. The repertoire holds 98,000 or so clones, with around 80% as singletons. Germline CDR1 reads MNHEY; CDR2 reads SMNVEV (reference sequence). The V and J ends lost 4 bases and 5 bases respectively, with 23 bases between them. CDR3 length: 17 amino acids. The TCR comes from a young man in good health. Material for sequencing was blood. The chain couples TRBV27 to TRBJ1-2, with a possible D match to TRBD1 (6 bases). CDR3 bases: TGTGCCAGCAGTTCACCCGCCCGAGACAGGCGAGGTTATGGCTACACCTTC. As protein: CASSSPARDRRGYGYTF.